This is a list of T cell receptor beta chains from one sample in a study of T cell repertoires in cytomegalovirus infection. Their cognate antigens are unknown. TCRdb reanalysed the reads using MiXCR and keeps one entry per CDR3 protein. This sample has a few hundred thousand distinct CDR3 sequences, with approximately 40% found just once. Sequences were derived from cultured PBMCs, sampled from culture after CMV antigen stimulation. These receptors all stem from a human donor in good health (CMV status not recorded). Some clones in this sample may be carry-over from other donors' samples. CDR3s include the opening cysteine and the closing phenylalanine or tryptophan. Fields, in order: clone size, J gene, CDR3 length, V gene, D gene, CDR3 protein, CDR3 DNA. The D gene is left open where the match is weak. Some rows mark clone size as missing; the rest say once, few, many or name a class of expanded clone.

NA	TRBJ2-7	13	TRBV6-1	TRBD2	CASTLAASYEQYF	TGTGCCAGCACCCTAGCGGCCTCCTACGAGCAGTACTTC
NA	TRBJ1-5	13	TRBV20-1	NA	CSAPGEGDQPQHF	TGCAGTGCTCCAGGGGAGGGTGATCAGCCCCAGCATTTT
few	TRBJ2-7	16	TRBV7-6	TRBD1	CASSRTGTALSYEQYF	TGTGCCAGCAGCCGGACCGGGACAGCGTTATCCTACGAGCAGTACTTC
NA	TRBJ2-6	17	TRBV19	NA	CASSIYPGRYGANVLTF	TGTGCCAGTAGTATTTATCCGGGGAGATATGGGGCCAACGTCCTGACTTTC
NA	TRBJ1-2	13	TRBV25-1	NA	CASSGSYSYGYTF	TGTGCCAGCAGTGGATCCTACTCCTATGGCTACACCTTC
few	TRBJ2-1	15	TRBV12-3/TRBV12-4	TRBD1	CASSPTGVPHNEQFF	TGTGCCAGCAGTCCAACAGGGGTCCCCCACAATGAGCAGTTCTTC
NA	TRBJ2-7	14	TRBV28	TRBD1	CASSLQGTFYEQYF	TGTGCCAGCAGTCTACAGGGGACGTTCTACGAGCAGTACTTC
NA	TRBJ2-7	14	TRBV7-2	NA	CASSLTGAAYEQYF	TGTGCCAGCAGCCTGACTGGGGCGGCCTACGAGCAGTACTTC
NA	TRBJ2-7	15	TRBV18	TRBD1	CASSHPGQGIIEQYF	TGTGCCAGCTCACATCCGGGACAGGGAATTATCGAGCAGTACTTC
few	TRBJ2-1	13	TRBV7-8	TRBD1	CASSTKGAGEQFF	TGTGCCAGCAGCACTAAGGGGGCCGGTGAGCAGTTCTTC
few	TRBJ2-3	15	TRBV7-2	NA	CASSPAPGGADTQYF	TGTGCCAGCAGCCCCGCCCCCGGGGGCGCAGATACGCAGTATTTT
NA	TRBJ2-1	14	TRBV11-2	NA	CASSAGFPGNEQFF	TGTGCCAGCAGCGCGGGCTTCCCAGGCAATGAGCAGTTCTTC
few	TRBJ1-1	15	TRBV7-2	NA	CASSQPRLGASEAFF	TGTGCCAGCAGCCAACCACGGCTTGGCGCGTCTGAAGCTTTCTTT
NA	TRBJ2-7	15	TRBV7-9	NA	CASSKSDRLLYEQYF	TGTGCCAGCAGCAAATCTGACAGGCTTCTATACGAGCAGTACTTC
many	TRBJ1-1	15	TRBV7-2	TRBD1	CASSLRQGRNTEAFF	TGTGCCAGCAGCTTAAGACAGGGGCGGAACACTGAAGCTTTCTTT
many	TRBJ2-7	13	TRBV7-8	TRBD1	CASSSRTGREQYF	TGTGCCAGCAGCTCAAGGACAGGGAGGGAGCAGTACTTC
few	TRBJ2-3	15	TRBV7-6	NA	CASSTSFVSTDTQYF	TGTGCCAGCAGTACCTCCTTTGTTAGCACAGATACGCAGTATTTT
NA	TRBJ1-6	12	TRBV20-1	NA	CSARRDPSPLHF	TGCAGTGCCCGGCGGGATCCCTCACCCCTCCACTTT
NA	TRBJ2-5	16	TRBV7-9	TRBD1	CASSLWGRPQGVTQYF	TGTGCCAGCAGCTTATGGGGGCGGCCACAGGGGGTGACCCAGTACTTC
many	TRBJ1-1	23	TRBV4-1	NA	CASSQGWPLGLGFGAKGRPEAFF	TGCGCCAGCAGCCAGGGTTGGCCTTTGGGGTTAGGGTTCGGTGCTAAAGGGAGGCCTGAAGCTTTCTTT
NA	TRBJ1-1	14	TRBV11-2	NA	CASSFGGGGSEAFF	TGTGCCAGCAGCTTCGGTGGAGGGGGATCTGAAGCTTTCTTT
few	TRBJ2-3	12	TRBV7-2	TRBD2	CASSSLAGRQYF	TGTGCCAGCAGCTCGTTAGCGGGGAGGCAGTATTTT
few	TRBJ2-3	15	TRBV2	NA	CASTFGRTTTDTQYF	TGTGCCAGCACTTTTGGACGCACGACCACAGATACGCAGTATTTT
NA	TRBJ1-5	15	TRBV19	TRBD1	CASSVRQGAGQPQHF	TGTGCCAGTAGTGTGAGACAGGGGGCAGGGCAGCCCCAGCATTTT
few	TRBJ1-5	15	TRBV7-2	NA	CASSFRVGSHQPQHF	TGTGCCAGCAGCTTTAGGGTAGGGTCACATCAGCCCCAGCATTTT
NA	TRBJ2-5	13	TRBV5-1	NA	CASSRVEGETQYF	TGCGCCAGCAGCAGGGTCGAGGGGGAGACCCAGTACTTC
once	TRBJ2-1	20	TRBV13	TRBD2	CASSPRTPGAGEAGYNEQFF	TGTGCCAGCAGCCCCCGGACCCCGGGAGCGGGAGAGGCTGGGTACAATGAGCAGTTCTTC
NA	TRBJ2-5	13	TRBV7-8	NA	CASSLERVRAQYF	TGTGCCAGCAGCTTAGAGAGGGTACGGGCCCAGTACTTC
NA	TRBJ2-7	14	TRBV6-5	NA	CASSHRGQVYEQYF	TGTGCCAGCAGTCACAGAGGACAAGTCTACGAGCAGTACTTC
NA	TRBJ1-5	15	TRBV28	NA	CASSLANPRYQPQHF	TGTGCCAGCAGTTTGGCTAACCCCCGGTATCAGCCCCAGCATTTT
NA	TRBJ1-6	12	TRBV12-3/TRBV12-4	NA	CASQINNSPLHF	TGTGCCAGCCAGATTAATAATTCACCCCTCCACTTT
NA	TRBJ2-1	17	TRBV20-1	TRBD2	CSATVGGRGRAYNEQFF	TGCAGTGCTACCGTCGGAGGTCGCGGGAGGGCCTACAATGAGCAGTTCTTC
few	TRBJ1-1	16	TRBV6-8	NA	CASSLTGAGSLSEAFF	TGTGCCAGCAGTCTTACTGGGGCAGGGTCCCTAAGTGAAGCTTTCTTT
NA	TRBJ1-2	13	TRBV5-6	NA	CASSLSRGLGYTF	TGTGCCAGCAGCTTGTCCCGGGGGCTTGGCTACACCTTC
few	TRBJ2-1	12	TRBV6-2/TRBV6-3	NA	CASRHRVIEQFF	TGTGCCAGCAGACACAGGGTTATTGAGCAGTTCTTC
NA	TRBJ2-3	15	TRBV7-2	NA	CASSSRGGRPDTQYF	TGTGCCAGCAGCTCGAGGGGGGGGCGTCCAGATACGCAGTATTTT
few	TRBJ2-1	13	TRBV19	NA	CASSTGPVNEQFF	TGTGCCAGTAGTACGGGACCTGTCAATGAGCAGTTCTTC
many	TRBJ2-3	17	TRBV7-6	TRBD2	CASSHPTLAGRQDTQYF	TGTGCCAGCAGCCACCCAACCCTAGCGGGGCGGCAAGATACGCAGTATTTT
few	TRBJ2-3	16	TRBV7-2	TRBD1	CASSLGTGRSTDTQYF	TGTGCCAGCAGCTTAGGGACAGGGCGTAGCACAGATACGCAGTATTTT